The 23 T cell receptor beta chains below all came from one sample that was sequenced in a study of blood T cell repertoires in COVID-19. Clones were sequenced by immunoSEQ multiplex PCR, and TCRdb holds only the in-frame ones, with some missing. The table shows roughly 55,000 clones, with around 79% occurring only once. Sequenced: peripheral blood. The receptors stem from a man in his 60s with acute or convalescent COVID-19.

The rearrangement links TRBV7-2 to TRBJ1-1, with D unresolved. The germline gives CDR1 SGHTA, CDR2 FQGNSA. The V gene lost 1 base and the J gene lost 6 bases, with 15 bases spanning the gap. The CDR3 runs to 15 residues. Written as DNA, the CDR3 is TGTGCCAGCAGCTTAGGTCCGGGATCGGGCCCTGAAGCTTTCTTT. Translated: CASSLGPGSGPEAFF.

A note on this clone: The junction does not match germline at one end; this may be a read error. The J gene is TRBJ1-1, the V gene TRBV6-1; no clear D. Germline CDR1 MNHNS, CDR2 SASEGT. The CDR3 is 15 amino acids. The CDR3 sequence: CASSEGGQIPRGRIF. In DNA, the CDR3 is TGTGCCAGCAGTGAAGGTGGGCAGATTCCGCGGGGAAGAATCTTT.

V and J are TRBV6-5 and TRBJ1-6; no clear D. V lost 6 bases to trimming and J lost 10 bases, with 16 bases between them. In germline, CDR1 is MNHEY, CDR2 SVGAGI. The CDR3 extends over 14 amino acids. CDR3 amino acids: CASSLLIPLSPLHF. The CDR3 DNA reads TGTGCCAGCAGCCTCTTAATTCCGTTATCACCCCTCCACTTT.

This clone was recorded only once. The rearrangement joins TRBV12-5 to TRBJ1-2, with a possible D match to TRBD1 (6 bases). Trimming took off 6 bases at V and 10 bases at J, with 18 bases between the two ends. Germline CDR1 and CDR2: LGHNT and FRNRAP. This CDR3 region has 13 residues. The CDR3 nucleotides read TGTGCTAGTGGACCCGGACAGCATACTTTCTACACCTTC. Translated: CASGPGQHTFYTF. Based on the CDR3 plus reference TRBV12-5 and TRBJ1-2, the full variable domain is DARVTQTPRHKVTEMGQEVTMRCQPILGHNTVFWYRQTMMQGLELLAYFRNRAPLDDSGMPKDRFSAEMPDATLATLKIQPSEPRDSAVYFCASGPGQHTFYTFGSGTRLTVV.

This chain connects TRBV30 to TRBJ2-1; TRBD2 matches 10 bases. V gave up 5 bases and J gave up 4 bases; unmatched junction bases: 2. Germline V gene lookup returns CDR1 GTSNPN and CDR2 SVGIG (reference sequence). This CDR3 has 13 amino acids. CDR3 DNA: TGTGCCTGGGCAGCGGGGGGGTACAATGAGCAGTTCTTC. Its translation: CAWAAGGYNEQFF.

The chain has TRBV5-6 and TRBJ1-1, with 7 bases aligning to TRBD1. J gave up 4 bases and V 4 bases, and 10 bases lay outside the gene matches. The CDR3 consists of 15 residues. Looked up from germline, CDR1 is SGHDT and CDR2 is YYEEEE. The CDR3, as DNA: TGTGCCAGCAGCCCTGCTTACAGGGGTAGCACTGAAGCTTTCTTT. As protein: CASSPAYRGSTEAFF.

The chain has TRBV28 and TRBJ1-1; a possible D gene is TRBD1 (5 bases). CDR1 and CDR2 (germline): MDHEN, SYDVKM. The CDR3 contains 15 residues. The ends were cut back, 5 bases at V and 1 base at J, with 14 bases in the middle. The CDR3 sequence: CASSVGGPTNTEAFF. Written as DNA, the CDR3 is TGTGCCAGCAGTGTCGGGGGACCGACGAACACTGAAGCTTTCTTT.

The chain employs TRBV9 and TRBJ2-1, with 13 bases matching TRBD2. V shed 4 bases, J shed 7 bases, and the junction held 11 bases outside the gene matches. The CDR3 spans 17 residues. In germline, CDR1 is SGDLS, CDR2 YYNGEE. Written as DNA, the CDR3 is TGTGCCAGCAGCCCCGGACTAGCGGGGGCCATGTATAATGAGCAGTTCTTC. Protein sequence: CASSPGLAGAMYNEQFF. The full variable domain, in which reference TRBV9 and TRBJ2-1 provide the parts outside the CDR3, is DSGVTQTPKHLITATGQRVTLRCSPRSGDLSVYWYQQSLDQGLQFLIQYYNGEERAKGNILERFSAQQFPDLHSELNLSSLELGDSALYFCASSPGLAGAMYNEQFFGPGTRLTVL.

The genes are TRBV13 and TRBJ1-5; D possibly corresponds to TRBD1 (6 bases). V was cut by 3 bases and J by 0 bases, with 12 bases left in between. This CDR3 has 16 amino acids. The germline gives CDR1 PRHDT, CDR2 FYEKMQ (reference sequence). CDR3 protein: CASSLGHTNSNQPQHF. The DNA of the CDR3 is TGTGCCAGCAGCTTGGGACATACAAATAGCAATCAGCCCCAGCATTTT.

This rearrangement joins TRBV28 to TRBJ1-4, with D uncertain. Germline V gene data show CDR1 as MDHEN and CDR2 as SYDVKM. The CDR3 consists of 14 residues. The V end was cut by 2 bases, the J end by 4 bases, with 8 bases between. The CDR3 sequence: CASSLMRYNEKLFF. The CDR3 DNA reads as TGTGCCAGCAGTTTAATGCGATATAATGAAAAACTGTTTTTT.

J is TRBJ2-2 and V is TRBV24-1; 7 nucleotides line up with TRBD1. V shed 2 bases, J shed 4 bases, and the junction held 3 bases outside the gene matches. The CDR3 is 15 amino acids. CDR1 is KGHDR and CDR2 is SFDVKD in the germline V gene. Here the CDR3 reads CATSDSTGLTGELFF. CDR3 in DNA: TGTGCCACCAGTGATTCGACAGGGCTCACCGGGGAGCTGTTTTTT.

V is TRBV19 and J is TRBJ1-1, with TRBD1 matching 8 bases. There are 13 residues in the CDR3. The germline V gene has CDR1 LNHDA and CDR2 SQIVND (reference sequence). Losses at the gene ends were 6 bases for V and 5 bases for J; bases not matched to a gene: 5. CDR3 sequence: CASRAGGATEAFF. CDR3 DNA sequence: TGTGCCAGTAGGGCAGGGGGCGCGACTGAAGCTTTCTTT. The whole variable domain, remainder taken from reference TRBV19 and TRBJ1-1, is DGGITQSPKYLFRKEGQNVTLSCEQNLNHDAMYWYRQDPGQGLRLIYYSQIVNDFQKGDIAEGYSVSREKKESFPLTVTSAQKNPTAFYLCASRAGGATEAFFGQGTRLTVV.

This clone came up a few times. The chain carries TRBV5-4 and TRBJ1-6; TRBD1 agrees at 7 bases. V shed 0 bases and J 5 bases; nucleotides not matched to a gene: 8. In germline, CDR1 is SGHNT, CDR2 YYREEE (reference sequence). The CDR3 runs 17 residues. As DNA, the CDR3 is TGTGCCAGCAGCTTGGTGGCGGTTACAGGGGATAATTCACCCCTCCACTTT. Its protein product is CASSLVAVTGDNSPLHF.

V is TRBV5-1 and J is TRBJ1-1; 9 positions agree with TRBD1. This CDR3 spans 15 amino acids. J lost 2 bases, V lost 3 bases, and 5 bases had no gene match. Germline CDR1 reads SGHRS; CDR2 reads YFSETQ. The CDR3 DNA follows: TGCGCCAGCAGCTCGGGGACAGGGATCAACACTGAAGCTTTCTTT. Encoded protein: CASSSGTGINTEAFF.

This chain joins TRBV27 and TRBJ1-2; 9 bases map to TRBD1. Trimming removed 5 bases from V and 6 bases from J; junction bases left unmatched: 7. Germline CDR1 reads MNHEY; CDR2 reads SMNVEV (reference sequence). CDR3 length: 14 residues. CDR3 region: CASSPLGQGNGYTF. CDR3 bases: TGTGCCAGCAGTCCCCTTGGACAGGGGAATGGCTACACCTTC.

The rearrangement links TRBV10-3 to TRBJ2-3, with D uncertain. In germline, CDR1 is ENHRY, CDR2 SYGVKD. This CDR3 region has 13 residues. The V end lost 2 bases, the J end lost 6 bases, and 9 bases lay between the germline ends. The DNA for the CDR3 is TGTGCCATCAGTGAGGCAAGCGTGGATACGCAGTATTTT. Translation: CAISEASVDTQYF.

This clone was detected only once. Other DNA sequences in this sample translate to the same CDR3. This chain connects TRBV5-4 to TRBJ2-5; D not resolved. Germline V gives CDR1 SGHNT, CDR2 YYREEE (reference sequence). The ends were cut back, 1 base at V and 3 bases at J, with 7 bases in the middle. This CDR3 comprises 13 residues. The CDR3 sequence: CASSLRGEETQYF. The CDR3 DNA reads as TGTGCCAGCAGCTTGCGTGGAGAAGAGACCCAGTACTTC.

This clone came up a few times. The rearrangement links TRBV2 to TRBJ2-7, with D possibly being TRBD1 (6 bases). Germline V gene data show CDR1 as SNHLY and CDR2 as FYNNEI. Between the trimmed V and J ends, which lost 4 bases and 1 base, there was a span of 8 bases. CDR3 size: 13 residues. In DNA, the CDR3 is TGTGCCAGCAGTGCCCAGGGGTCCTACGAGCAGTACTTC. Its protein is CASSAQGSYEQYF. Variable domain in full (rest from reference TRBV2 and TRBJ2-7): EPEVTQTPSHQVTQMGQEVILRCVPISNHLYFYWYRQILGQKVEFLVSFYNNEISEKSEIFDDQFSVERPDGSNFTLKIRSTKLEDSAMYFCASSAQGSYEQYFGPGTRLTVT.

This clone is medium-sized within its sample. The chain combines TRBV7-9 with TRBJ2-3, with a tentative D call TRBD2 (5 bases). The CDR3 is 13 residues long. The germline V gene has CDR1 SEHNR and CDR2 FQNEAQ (reference sequence). V dropped 9 bases and J dropped 0 bases, with 10 bases sitting between them. Written as DNA, the CDR3 is TGTGCCAGTACGCCGGGGAGCACAGATACGCAGTATTTT. It translates to CASTPGSTDTQYF.

The chain combines TRBV5-5 with TRBJ1-2; 7 bases are a match to TRBD1. The CDR3 is made up of 14 amino acids. The V gene end was trimmed by 0 bases and the J gene end by 7 bases; junction bases not matched to a gene: 6. From germline, CDR1 is SGHKS and CDR2 YYEKEE (reference sequence). CDR3 DNA sequence: TGTGCCAGCAGCTTGGACCAGGGGGGCATTGGCTACACCTTC. It yields the protein CASSLDQGGIGYTF.

The V call is TRBV4-1, the J call TRBJ1-2; 9 bases map to TRBD1. CDR1 MGHRA and CDR2 YSYEKL come from the germline V gene. J gave up 5 bases and V 3 bases, and 7 bases lay outside the gene matches. The CDR3 consists of 15 residues. The CDR3 DNA follows: TGCGCCAGCAGCCAGGAGGACAGGGGCCAGTATGGCTACACCTTC. Its translation is CASSQEDRGQYGYTF.

The chain carries TRBV2 and TRBJ2-2, with 7 bases matching TRBD2. The CDR3 consists of 15 residues. V was pared by 6 bases and J by 7 bases, with 11 bases of the junction left unmatched. The germline CDR1 and CDR2 sequences are SNHLY and FYNNEI. The CDR3 protein is CASRSGASEGGELFF. The CDR3 DNA reads as TGTGCCAGCAGGAGCGGGGCTAGCGAAGGCGGGGAGCTGTTTTTT.

This chain uses TRBV6-5 with TRBJ1-1; D uncertain. V was trimmed by 7 bases and J by 5 bases, leaving 14 bases between them. The CDR3 runs 13 residues. CDR1 and CDR2 from the germline V gene are MNHEY and SVGAGI. The CDR3 DNA is TGTGCCAGCACCGACTCCACAACTACTGAAGCTTTCTTT. Translated: CASTDSTTTEAFF.